This T cell receptor beta chain was sequenced in a study of human T cells and chemical hapten exposure. About the study: Patients received weekly diphenylcyclopropenone doses to the scalp throughout the roughly 24-week study. Overall study results and limits: As patch test score rose, PT1 expanded TCR counts tended to rise as well.

Stated time point: pre-sensitization, week 0. Regarding treatment: therapeutic diphenylcyclopropenone sensitization with weekly scalp DPC. Alopecia patients, 18 to 70 years old and DPC-suitable, served as donors. Germline lookup yields CDR1 LGHNA and CDR2 YNFKEQ. This CDR3 comprises 14 residues. Trimming cost V 4 bases and J 6 bases; bases outside gene matches: 3. Within the library, unique molecular identifiers were attached to each individual cDNA molecule. In TCRdb, the RACE reads were re-called with MiXCR into one record per CDR3 protein. The sample includes around 260,000 distinct CDR3 sequences, approximately 8.6% of them seen just once. This clonotype was counted between two and nine times. No antigen is known for it.

The rearrangement links TRBV4-2 to TRBJ1-6, with 7 nucleotides matching TRBD1. The TCR was taken from a woman aged 35 to 49 with alopecia areata. Some clones in this sample may be carry-over from other donors' samples. Sample: whole blood, taken in connection with sensitization to the hapten diphenylcyclopropenone (DPC). The CDR3 is CASSRDSLNSPLHF. The CDR3 bases are TGTGCCAGCAGCCGGGACAGCCTTAATTCACCCCTCCACTTT.